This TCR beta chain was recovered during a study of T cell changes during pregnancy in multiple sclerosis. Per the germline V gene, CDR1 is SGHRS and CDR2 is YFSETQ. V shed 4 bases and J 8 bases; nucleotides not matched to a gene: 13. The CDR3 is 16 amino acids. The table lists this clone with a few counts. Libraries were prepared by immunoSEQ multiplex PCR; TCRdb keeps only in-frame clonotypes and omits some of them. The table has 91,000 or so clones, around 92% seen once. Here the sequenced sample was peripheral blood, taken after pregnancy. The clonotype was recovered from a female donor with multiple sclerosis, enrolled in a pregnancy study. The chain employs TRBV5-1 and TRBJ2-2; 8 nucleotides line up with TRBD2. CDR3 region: CASSPSSGPSAGELFF. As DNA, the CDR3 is TGCGCCAGCAGCCCCTCTAGCGGGCCATCGGCGGGGGAGCTGTTTTTT.